The clone carrying this T cell receptor beta chain was recorded many times. What it recognizes is unknown. The data originate from a study of T cells in Graves' hyperthyroidism and ophthalmopathy. RNA transcripts served as the template for amplifying TCR beta CDR3 regions. Initially, a first-round RT-PCR of the TCR CDR3 employed the HTBI primer set. TCRdb re-analysed the multiplex PCR reads in MiXCR, keeping a single row per CDR3 protein. The profile shows about 580,000 distinct CDR3 sequences, 11% to 15% of them singletons. The blood was taken when hyperthyroidism was first diagnosed, before any ophthalmopathy symptoms showed up. This CDR3 comprises 15 residues. The ends were cut back, 5 bases at V and 5 bases at J, with 16 bases in the middle. Germline V gives CDR1 MDHEN, CDR2 SYDVKM. Study-wide results and caveats: Most expanded thyroid clonotypes above 0.001 recurred in blood. Ophthalmopathy and stable hyperthyroidism were separated by a 13 V-J model.

This chain uses TRBV28 with TRBJ2-1; the D is unclear. Material for sequencing was blood. The sequence derives from a woman aged 25-40 years with Graves' hyperthyroidism that later progressed to Graves' ophthalmopathy. This chain's CDR3 is CASSEDPATNNEQFF. The CDR3 nucleotides read TGTGCCAGCAGTGAGGACCCGGCAACAAACAATGAGCAGTTCTTC.